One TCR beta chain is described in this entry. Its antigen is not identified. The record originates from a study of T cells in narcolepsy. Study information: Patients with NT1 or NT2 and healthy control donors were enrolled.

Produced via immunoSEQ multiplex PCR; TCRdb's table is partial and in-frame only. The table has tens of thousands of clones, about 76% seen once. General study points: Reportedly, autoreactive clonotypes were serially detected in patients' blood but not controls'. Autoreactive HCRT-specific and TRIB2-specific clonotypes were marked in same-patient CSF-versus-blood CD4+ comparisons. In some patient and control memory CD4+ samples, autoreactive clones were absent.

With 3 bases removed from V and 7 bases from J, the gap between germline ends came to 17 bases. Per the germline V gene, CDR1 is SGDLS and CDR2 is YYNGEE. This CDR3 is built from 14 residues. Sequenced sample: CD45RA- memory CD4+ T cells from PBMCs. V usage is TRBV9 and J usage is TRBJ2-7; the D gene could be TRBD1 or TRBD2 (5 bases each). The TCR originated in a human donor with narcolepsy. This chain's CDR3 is CASSATGARGEQYF. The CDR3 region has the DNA TGTGCCAGCAGCGCGACCGGGGCCCGAGGTGAGCAGTACTTC.